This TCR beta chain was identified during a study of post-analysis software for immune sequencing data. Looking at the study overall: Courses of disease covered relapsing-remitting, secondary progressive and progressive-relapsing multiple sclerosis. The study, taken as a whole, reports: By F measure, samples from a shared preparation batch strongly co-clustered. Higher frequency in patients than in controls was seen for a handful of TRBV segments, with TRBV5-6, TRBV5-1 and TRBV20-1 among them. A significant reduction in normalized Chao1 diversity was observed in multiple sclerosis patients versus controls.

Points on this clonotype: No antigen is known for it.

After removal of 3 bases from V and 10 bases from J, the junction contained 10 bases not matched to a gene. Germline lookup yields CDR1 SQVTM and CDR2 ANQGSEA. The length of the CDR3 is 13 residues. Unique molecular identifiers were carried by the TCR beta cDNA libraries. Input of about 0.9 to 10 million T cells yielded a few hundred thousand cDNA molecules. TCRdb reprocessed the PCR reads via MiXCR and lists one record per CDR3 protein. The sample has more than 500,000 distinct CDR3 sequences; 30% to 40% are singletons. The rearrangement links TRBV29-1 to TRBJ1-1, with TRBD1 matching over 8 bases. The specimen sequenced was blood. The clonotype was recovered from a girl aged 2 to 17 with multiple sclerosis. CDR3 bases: TGCAGCGTTGATAAACAGGGGGGGACGGGAGCTTTCTTT. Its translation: CSVDKQGGTGAFF.